This T cell receptor (beta chain) was identified in a study of OX40 agonist ivuxolimab in advanced cancers. At the level of the study: Treatment received earlier with anti-PD-1, anti-PD-L1 or anti-CTLA-4 agents was allowed, and over 30% had some.

V was pared by 3 bases and J by 7 bases, with 14 bases of the junction left unmatched. Looked up from germline, CDR1 is SGHAT and CDR2 is FQNNGV. The CDR3 spans 17 residues. Study-wide results and limits: Some nonresponders also had low normalized T-cell clonal expansion.

Sequencing was performed with immunoSEQ multiplex PCR; in TCRdb, only in-frame clones are kept and a portion is missing. There are approximately 24,000 clones in the sample; around 83% occur only once, and about a third lies in the top ten. Patients were excluded for autoimmune disease history or systemic immunosuppression. Researchers took blood at baseline, on cycle 4 day 1, and on cycle 7 day 1. In this sample, this clone is medium-sized. Its antigen is currently unknown. This TCR derives from an adult with an advanced solid tumor such as melanoma, head and neck, liver or kidney cancer. This chain joins TRBV11-2 and TRBJ2-1, with 8 bases matching TRBD2. Here the sequenced sample was CD4+ or CD8+ T cells sorted from blood, taken in a trial of the OX40 agonist ivuxolimab. CDR3 sequence (DNA): TGTGCCAGCAGCTTCCACTCCAGCGGGAGCTGGGGAAATGAGCAGTTCTTC. Translated: CASSFHSSGSWGNEQFF.